These 23 T cell receptor beta chains were sequenced from one sample in a study of blood T cell repertoires in COVID-19. Generated by immunoSEQ multiplex PCR, the TCRdb table keeps only in-frame clones and is missing some. The sample holds 50,000 to 60,000 clones, about nine tenths seen once. Sequenced input: peripheral blood. The receptor set was obtained from a middle-aged man with acute or convalescent COVID-19.

This chain uses TRBV19 with TRBJ1-2, with a tentative D call TRBD1 (6 bases). Trimming took 6 bases from V and 8 from J, leaving 13 bases between them. The CDR3 length is 12 residues. Looked up from germline, CDR1 is LNHDA and CDR2 is SQIVND (reference sequence). The CDR3 reads CASRRGSGGYTF. CDR3 nucleotide sequence: TGTGCCAGTAGGAGGGGGAGTGGGGGCTACACCTTC.

The V call is TRBV7-3, the J call TRBJ2-7; 11 nucleotides match TRBD2. Germline-derived CDR1 and CDR2 are SGHTA and FQGTGA. The CDR3 is made up of 14 amino acids. Losses at the gene ends were 5 bases for V and 4 bases for J; bases not matched to a gene: 4. For the CDR3, the DNA is TGTGCCAGCAGCGTAGCGGGAGGGCCTTACGAGCAGTACTTC. It is translated as CASSVAGGPYEQYF.

This clone appeared a few times. The gene calls are TRBV3-1 (or the pseudogene TRBV3-2) and TRBJ2-3, with TRBD2 identical over 10 bases. CDR1 is LGHDT and CDR2 is YNNKEL in the germline V gene (reference sequence). V was pared by 3 bases and J by 0 bases, with 9 bases of the junction left unmatched. The CDR3 extends over 18 amino acids. The CDR3 region has the DNA TGTGCCAGCAGCCATCCCAGCGGGAGGGCCCCTAGCACAGATACGCAGTATTTT. It codes for CASSHPSGRAPSTDTQYF.

In its sample, this clone was seen once. The chain recombines TRBV7-8 with TRBJ2-3; the match to TRBD2 covers 8 bases. J was trimmed by 3 bases and V by 7 bases; bases with no gene match: 9. This CDR3 spans 15 amino acids. Germline V lookup: CDR1 SGHVS, CDR2 FQNEAQ. As DNA, the CDR3 is TGTGCCAGCACCCCGCAGCGGGAGTGGACAGATACGCAGTATTTT. It encodes CASTPQREWTDTQYF.

V gene TRBV7-8 combines with J gene TRBJ2-7; 9 bases are a match to TRBD2. CDR1 and CDR2 (germline): SGHVS, FQNEAQ. This CDR3 has 16 residues. The V gene end was trimmed by 0 bases and the J gene end by 1 base; junction bases not matched to a gene: 4. The CDR3 coding sequence is TGTGCCAGCAGCTTAGCTCGGACTAGCGCGTCCTACGAGCAGTACTTC. This translates into CASSLARTSASYEQYF.

The J gene is TRBJ2-4, the V gene TRBV4-3, with a tentative D call TRBD1 (5 bases). There are 15 residues in the CDR3. Trimming left V 1 base short and J 10 bases short, with 17 bases between. Germline assignment: CDR1 LGHNA and CDR2 YSLEER. CDR3 DNA: TGCGCCAGCAGCCAAGCTCAGGGTAGAATGGGGATTCAGTACTTC. This gives the protein CASSQAQGRMGIQYF.

This chain joins TRBV3-1 (or the pseudogene TRBV3-2) and TRBJ2-2; weak D call: TRBD2 (6 bases). Germline V gene lookup returns CDR1 LGHDT and CDR2 YNNKEL (reference sequence). The germline V and J ends were trimmed by 3 bases and 7 bases, with 6 bases remaining between them. This CDR3 spans 12 amino acids. DNA of the CDR3: TGTGCCAGCAGCCAGGGGGGCGGGGAGCTGTTTTTT. Translating gives CASSQGGGELFF.

CDR3 DNA: TGTGCCACCAGTGACCAAAGCGGGAGTGTCTACAATGAGCAGTTCTTC. Protein sequence: CATSDQSGSVYNEQFF. The chain joins TRBV24-1 to TRBJ2-1; 8 bases match TRBD2. V shed 4 bases, J shed 3 bases, and the junction held 7 bases outside the gene matches. This CDR3 has 16 residues. Germline values: CDR1 KGHDR, CDR2 SFDVKD.

V gene TRBV10-2 combines with J gene TRBJ2-1; 10 bases agree with TRBD1. Germline V gene sequence: CDR1 WSHSY, CDR2 SAAADI. Trimming cost V 4 bases and J 9 bases; bases outside gene matches: 9. The CDR3 extends over 15 amino acids. CDR3 sequence (DNA): TGCGCCAGCAGTGCGCCGGGACAGGGGTCTGGTGAGCAGTTCTTC. This encodes CASSAPGQGSGEQFF.

This chain links TRBV30 with TRBJ2-3; TRBD1 is a possible D gene (6 bases). The CDR3 spans 11 residues. CDR1 and CDR2 from the germline V gene are GTSNPN and SVGIG (reference sequence). Trimming left V 7 bases short and J 6 bases short, with 11 bases between. CDR3 nucleotide sequence: TGTGCCTTAATGAGGGGGGATACGCAGTATTTT. This codes for CALMRGDTQYF.

The chain uses TRBV10-2 and TRBJ2-1; 7 bases agree with TRBD2. V dropped 6 bases and J dropped 5; count of bases not matched to a gene: 10. The V gene's germline CDR1 is WSHSY and CDR2 SAAADI. The CDR3 spans 15 residues. This chain's CDR3 is CASSRPQRGHNEQFF. The DNA for the CDR3 is TGCGCCAGCAGCCGCCCCCAGCGGGGACACAATGAGCAGTTCTTC.

The V gene is TRBV9, the J gene TRBJ1-1; D gene ambiguous. Germline V gene sequence: CDR1 SGDLS, CDR2 YYNGEE. The V end lost 4 bases, the J end lost 3 bases, and 7 bases lay between the germline ends. The CDR3 length is 12 residues. The CDR3 sequence: CASSLEDTEAFF. DNA for the CDR3: TGTGCCAGCAGCCTTGAGGACACTGAAGCTTTCTTT.

This rearrangement joins TRBV7-9 to TRBJ1-1, with TRBD1 matching 10 bases. This CDR3 contains 17 residues. V trimming: 5 bases; J trimming: 4 bases; junction bases outside the gene matches: 13. Germline assignment: CDR1 SEHNR and CDR2 FQNEAQ (reference sequence). The CDR3 nucleotides are TGTGCCAGCAGCCCGACCCCGGGGACAGGGGTGGCCACTGAAGCTTTCTTT. It codes for CASSPTPGTGVATEAFF.

The chain uses TRBV19 and TRBJ1-1, with D perhaps TRBD1 (5 bases). Germline lookup yields CDR1 LNHDA and CDR2 SQIVND (reference sequence). Trimming removed 10 bases from V and 1 base from J, with 16 bases in between. The CDR3 is made up of 14 amino acids. CDR3 sequence (DNA): TGTGCCACATCGCTCGGGGGGGAGAACACTGAAGCTTTCTTT. Translation: CATSLGGENTEAFF.

This chain links TRBV6-5 with TRBJ2-6; no clear D. The CDR3 contains 16 residues. The V and J ends lost 0 bases and 0 bases respectively, with 6 bases between them. Per germline, CDR1 MNHEY and CDR2 SVGAGI. CDR3 loop: CASSYSADSGANVLTF. CDR3 nucleotide sequence: TGTGCCAGCAGTTACTCGGCTGACTCTGGGGCCAACGTCCTGACTTTC.

The rearrangement uses TRBV27 and TRBJ1-6; no clear D gene. Per the germline V gene, CDR1 is MNHEY and CDR2 is SMNVEV (reference sequence). The germline V and J ends were trimmed by 5 bases and 0 bases, with 5 bases remaining between them. The length of the CDR3 is 14 residues. Here the CDR3 reads CASSPSSYNSPLHF. In DNA, the CDR3 is TGTGCCAGCAGTCCGAGCTCCTATAATTCACCCCTCCACTTT.

This chain uses TRBV5-1 with TRBJ2-3; D not resolved. V lost 4 bases, J lost 3 bases, and 12 bases lay in between. The V gene's germline CDR1 is SGHRS and CDR2 YFSETQ. The CDR3 runs to 14 residues. CDR3 bases: TGCGCCAGCAGCCCGAGCCACGGGACAGATACGCAGTATTTT. Amino acid sequence: CASSPSHGTDTQYF.

V and J are TRBV6-2 or TRBV6-3 and TRBJ2-3, with 9 bases aligning to TRBD1. The CDR3 totals 15 residues. With V trimmed by 0 bases and J by 4 bases, 2 bases remained unmatched. Germline CDR1 and CDR2: MNHEY and SVGEGT. The CDR3 here is CASSYSRDRADTQYF. The CDR3 DNA reads as TGTGCCAGCAGTTACTCGCGGGACAGGGCAGATACGCAGTATTTT.

This chain connects TRBV5-1 to TRBJ2-5, with 8 bases that match TRBD1. Germline CDR1 reads SGHRS; CDR2 reads YFSETQ. The CDR3 totals 14 residues. V shed 5 bases, J shed 5 bases, and the junction held 8 bases outside the gene matches. For the CDR3, the DNA is TGCGCCAGCAGGCCGACAGGGGTTCAGGAGACCCAGTACTTC. Protein product: CASRPTGVQETQYF.

This clone was recorded a few times. The rearrangement joins TRBV7-2 to TRBJ2-1, with a possible D match to TRBD1 (5 bases). CDR3 length: 15 amino acids. V shed 3 bases and J shed 1 base, with 10 bases lying between them. From germline, CDR1 is SGHTA and CDR2 FQGNSA. The DNA for the CDR3 is TGTGCCAGCAGCTTGCAGGGTGTTTCCTACAATGAGCAGTTCTTC. Protein: CASSLQGVSYNEQFF.

V and J are TRBV6-6 and TRBJ1-5; 9 bases are a match to TRBD1. The germline V gene has CDR1 MNHNY and CDR2 SVGAGI (reference sequence). Trimming cost V 10 bases and J 5 bases; bases outside gene matches: 9. This CDR3 region has 14 residues. CDR3 residues: CATKGQGLDQPQHF. The CDR3 DNA reads as TGTGCCACCAAGGGACAGGGACTGGATCAGCCCCAGCATTTT.

The chain is built from TRBV7-2 and TRBJ2-3, with 9 bases aligning to TRBD2. Trimming removed 4 bases from V and 5 bases from J; junction bases left unmatched: 10. The CDR3 is 16 amino acids. In germline, CDR1 is SGHTA, CDR2 FQGNSA. The CDR3 loop reads CASSSPPGLAVDTQYF. DNA of the CDR3: TGTGCCAGCAGCTCCCCGCCGGGACTAGCAGTAGATACGCAGTATTTT. The whole variable domain, filled in from reference TRBV7-2 and TRBJ2-3, reads GAGVSQSPSNKVTEKGKDVELRCDPISGHTALYWYRQSLGQGLEFLIYFQGNSAPDKSGLPSDRFSAERTGGSVSTLTIQRTQQEDSAVYLCASSSPPGLAVDTQYFGPGTRLTVL.

The chain carries TRBV27 and TRBJ2-5; D uncertain. V was clipped by 7 bases and J by 1 base, with 10 bases between them. The CDR3 has 13 residues. Germline CDR1 is MNHEY and CDR2 is SMNVEV (reference sequence). CDR3: CASKTFGQETQYF. CDR3 nucleotides: TGTGCCAGCAAGACATTTGGCCAAGAGACCCAGTACTTC.